This T cell receptor (beta chain) originates from a study of vaccination effects on CD4 cells after COVID-19. The protocol was immunoSEQ multiplex PCR, while the TCRdb copy is restricted to in-frame clones and leaves out a portion. The table has around 40,000 clones, 73% seen once. CDR3 length: 12 amino acids. Germline loops: CDR1 SGHRS, CDR2 YFSETQ. V gave up 0 bases and J gave up 4 bases, with 5 bases separating them. Antigen-specific CD4+ T cells expanded by the ViraFEST assay with viral peptide pools were then sequenced. Cells that had been cultured for about 10 days were the source of isolated CD4+ T cells. The infection with SARS-CoV-2 (confirmed by PCR) occurred in this person between March and December 2020. Notes on this clone: Its antigen remains unknown.

The TCR originated in a human donor who had a prior SARS-CoV-2 infection. This chain uses TRBV5-1 with TRBJ2-7, with no clear D. Sample: CD4+ T cells from PBMCs cultured with a peptide pool, taken before COVID-19 vaccination. For the CDR3, the DNA is TGCGCCAGCAGCTTGGGCAGGTACGAGCAGTACTTC. It encodes CASSLGRYEQYF.